This T cell receptor beta chain was documented in a study of molecular identifiers for immune sequencing clone quantification. This CDR3 contains 14 residues. Per the germline V gene, CDR1 is SEHNR and CDR2 is FQNEAQ (reference sequence). Study results and limitations: Researchers reportedly could pick up spiked Jurkat TCR RNA from one cell mixed into roughly 1 million naive cells.

A remark on this clonotype: Its specificity is unknown. The junction does not match germline at one end; this may be a read error.

MiXCR, run by TCRdb on the PCR reads, gives a single entry per CDR3 protein. The table records hundreds of thousands of distinct CDR3 sequences, roughly 27% of them present only once. The sample taken for sequencing was naive CD8+ T cells from blood, with Jurkat cell RNA spiked in. Subset specified: FACS-sorted CD8+CD4-CCR7+CD45RA+ naive T cells. The sequence was collected from a human donor in good health. Some libraries in this study had Jurkat cell RNA spiked in. The genes are TRBV7-9 and TRBJ2-5; D is undetermined. In nucleotides, the CDR3 is TGTGCCGGCAGCCTGGACGGAGACCAAGAGCCCCAGTACTTC. Amino acids: CAGSLDGDQEPQYF. The whole variable domain, filled in from reference TRBV7-9 and TRBJ2-5, reads DTGVSQNPRHKITKRGQNVTFRCDPISEHNRLYWYRQTLGQGPEFLTYFQNEAQLEKSRLLSDRFSAERPKGSFSTLEIQRTEQGDSAMYLCAGSLDGDQEPQYFGPGTRLLVL.